A selection of T cell receptor beta chains follows, all from one sample in a study of glioma-infiltrating T cells. Each CDR3 protein gets one entry after TCRdb re-called the multiplex PCR reads with MiXCR. This sample has tens of thousands of distinct CDR3 sequences; less than 30% occur once, and the top ten carry approximately 7%. Sequenced sample: glioma tissue, nonneoplastic brain tissue, or PBMCs (not recorded which). These receptors all come from a human donor with low-grade glioma or glioblastoma, undergoing nonglioma brain surgery, or in good health (not recorded which). The CDR3 runs from the conserved cysteine through the conserved F or W. The order of the fields is V gene, clone size, J gene, D gene, CDR3 protein, CDR3 DNA. A D gene is named only where the DNA matches it firmly. Size is stated for part of the rows, as once, few or many counts, or as a class when the clone is expanded.

>TRBV5-4|few|TRBJ2-3|TRBD1
CASSLGQGASDTQYF
TGTGCCAGCAGCTTGGGACAGGGGGCCTCAGATACGCAGTATTTT
>TRBV12-3/TRBV12-4|-|TRBJ2-3|TRBD2
CASSLAGGDADTQYF
TGTGCCAGCAGTTTAGCGGGGGGGGATGCAGACACGCAGTATTTT
>TRBV7-9|-|TRBJ2-7|-
CASGQDPPGEQYF
TGTGCCAGCGGCCAGGACCCTCCGGGGGAGCAGTACTTC
>TRBV27|-|TRBJ2-1|TRBD1
CASSRKTGLGEEFF
TGTGCCAGCAGTCGGAAGACAGGGCTAGGTGAGGAGTTCTTC
>TRBV13|once|TRBJ1-2|-
CASSLGGSVDYGYTF
TGTGCCAGCAGCTTAGGGGGAAGCGTGGACTATGGCTACACCTTC
>TRBV4-1|-|TRBJ2-1|TRBD2
CASSQGGLAGGNEQFF
TGCGCCAGCAGCCAAGGGGGACTAGCGGGGGGTAATGAGCAGTTCTTC
>TRBV27|many|TRBJ2-7|-
CASSQVGGGGYEQYF
TGTGCCAGCAGTCAAGTAGGAGGGGGCGGATACGAGCAGTACTTC
>TRBV5-6|-|TRBJ1-1|TRBD1
CASSGDLQGQDTEAFF
TGTGCCAGCAGCGGGGACCTACAGGGGCAGGACACTGAAGCTTTCTTT
>TRBV2|many|TRBJ2-3|-
CASSEQLPSTDTQYF
TGTGCCAGCAGTGAACAGTTGCCCTCAACAGATACGCAGTATTTT
>TRBV18|many|TRBJ2-7|-
CASSPGTTSSYEQYF
TGTGCCAGCTCCCCAGGGACCACTAGCTCCTACGAGCAGTACTTC
>TRBV3-1|many|TRBJ1-1|-
CASSQVAGTTAFF
TGTGCCAGCAGCCAAGTGGCCGGGACAACAGCTTTCTTT
>TRBV20-1|many|TRBJ2-3|-
CSARGQLLSTDTQYF
TGCAGTGCTAGAGGACAATTACTTAGCACAGATACGCAGTATTTT
>TRBV7-9|few|TRBJ2-3|-
CASRLADTQYF
TGTGCCAGCAGACTCGCGGATACGCAGTATTTT
>TRBV19|-|TRBJ2-4|-
CASREGVAKNIQYF
TGTGCCAGTAGAGAAGGGGTAGCCAAAAACATTCAGTACTTC
>TRBV29-1|many|TRBJ2-3|TRBD2
CSVAQGLATDTQYF
TGCAGCGTTGCTCAAGGACTAGCGACAGATACGCAGTATTTT
>TRBV29-1|many|TRBJ2-1|-
CSATADNEQFF
TGCAGCGCGACGGCAGACAATGAGCAGTTCTTC
>TRBV18|few|TRBJ1-4|-
CASSPRGTTNEKLFF
TGTGCCAGCTCACCAAGGGGTACGACTAATGAAAAACTGTTTTTT
>TRBV5-4|few|TRBJ1-2|-
CASRPAGGNGYTF
TGTGCCAGCCGCCCGGCCGGGGGCAATGGCTACACCTTC
>TRBV12-3/TRBV12-4|-|TRBJ1-1|TRBD1
CASSSWTGLTEAFF
TGTGCCAGCAGTTCATGGACAGGGCTCACTGAAGCTTTCTTT
>TRBV5-5|many|TRBJ1-2|-
CASSLFRNNYGYTF
TGTGCCAGCAGCTTGTTCAGGAATAACTATGGCTACACCTTC
>TRBV29-1|many|TRBJ1-2|-
CSVEDLGQLYGYTF
TGCAGCGTTGAAGACCTAGGACAGCTCTATGGCTACACCTTC
>TRBV5-4|-|TRBJ2-7|TRBD1
CASSIGQGVHYEQYF
TGTGCCAGCAGCATAGGACAGGGAGTCCACTACGAGCAGTACTTC
>TRBV11-2|few|TRBJ2-4|-
CASSLESFVRNIQYF
TGTGCCAGCAGCTTAGAGTCCTTCGTTCGGAACATTCAGTACTTC
>TRBV5-1|-|TRBJ1-3|-
CASSPGRGNTIYF
TGCGCCAGCAGCCCCGGGAGGGGAAACACCATATATTTT
>TRBV7-6|many|TRBJ1-3|-
CASSLVVSRAAGNTIYF
TGTGCCAGCAGCTTAGTGGTCTCAAGGGCGGCCGGAAACACCATATATTTT
>TRBV12-3/TRBV12-4|few|TRBJ1-1|-
CASSLRQRIRDTEAFF
TGTGCCAGCAGTTTGAGGCAGCGCATTAGGGACACTGAAGCTTTCTTT
>TRBV5-1|once|TRBJ2-1|-
CASSLNRDNEQFF
TGCGCCAGCAGCTTGAACAGGGATAATGAGCAGTTCTTC
>TRBV6-2/TRBV6-3|many|TRBJ2-1|-
CASSYALGLVSSYNEQFF
TGTGCCAGCAGTTACGCCCTCGGATTGGTCAGCTCCTACAATGAGCAGTTCTTC
>TRBV12-5|-|TRBJ2-1|-
CASGYTVDEQFF
TGTGCTAGTGGGTATACAGTGGATGAGCAGTTCTTC
>TRBV10-3|many|TRBJ2-1|-
CAITSSGYNEQFF
TGTGCCATCACAAGTAGCGGTTACAATGAGCAGTTCTTC
>TRBV12-3/TRBV12-4|-|TRBJ1-1|-
CASSDHGHRTDTEAFF
TGTGCCAGCAGTGACCACGGACATCGCACCGACACTGAAGCTTTCTTT
>TRBV3-1|-|TRBJ2-1|TRBD2
CASSQFGLAGGISYNEQFF
TGTGCCAGCAGCCAGTTCGGACTAGCGGGGGGCATCTCCTACAATGAGCAGTTCTTC
>TRBV14|many|TRBJ2-7|-
CASSQDLIHEQYF
TGTGCCAGCAGCCAAGATCTCATCCACGAGCAGTACTTC
>TRBV5-1|-|TRBJ2-1|-
CASSLYSNEQFF
TGCGCCAGCAGCTTATATAGCAATGAGCAGTTCTTC
>TRBV7-7|few|TRBJ2-7|-
CASSPGRGVLEQYF
TGTGCCAGCAGCCCTGGTAGGGGGGTCCTCGAGCAGTACTTC
>TRBV28|many|TRBJ1-5|TRBD1
CASSGGQVRNQPQHF
TGTGCCAGCAGTGGCGGACAGGTGAGGAATCAGCCCCAGCATTTT
>TRBV14|few|TRBJ2-3|TRBD1
CASSRLRDSFPDTQYF
TGTGCCAGCAGCCGCCTCCGGGACAGTTTTCCAGATACGCAGTATTTT
>TRBV4-1|-|TRBJ1-3|-
CASSLERLSGNTIYF
TGCGCCAGCAGCCTGGAACGGCTCTCTGGAAACACCATATATTTT
>TRBV20-1|many|TRBJ2-1|TRBD2
CSATAGGPYNEQFF
TGCAGTGCTACAGCGGGAGGCCCTTACAATGAGCAGTTCTTC
>TRBV7-6|many|TRBJ2-1|-
CASSYNFDEQFF
TGTGCCAGCAGCTATAACTTCGATGAGCAGTTCTTC
>TRBV3-1|many|TRBJ2-1|TRBD2
CASSPTSVSRGEQFF
TGTGCCAGCAGCCCCACTAGCGTCAGTAGAGGTGAGCAGTTCTTC
>TRBV12-3/TRBV12-4|-|TRBJ1-1|-
CASSLGVEQSNTEAFF
TGTGCCAGCAGTTTAGGCGTTGAACAATCGAACACTGAAGCTTTCTTT
>TRBV20-1|many|TRBJ1-4|-
CSAHDRRSFEKLFF
TGCAGTGCTCACGACAGGAGGTCATTTGAAAAACTGTTTTTT
>TRBV12-3/TRBV12-4|many|TRBJ2-7|-
CASSFRGAPYEQYF
TGTGCCAGCAGTTTCCGAGGGGCGCCGTACGAGCAGTACTTC
>TRBV20-1|many|TRBJ2-1|TRBD1
CSARYSGQRYNEQFF
TGCAGTGCTAGGTACTCGGGACAGCGCTACAATGAGCAGTTCTTC
>TRBV12-3/TRBV12-4|many|TRBJ1-3|-
CASSSNRENTIYF
TGTGCCAGCAGTTCGAACAGGGAGAACACCATATATTTT
>TRBV4-1|many|TRBJ1-1|-
CASSQDRDREAFF
TGCGCCAGCAGCCAAGACCGCGACAGGGAAGCTTTCTTT
>TRBV12-3/TRBV12-4|many|TRBJ1-5|-
CASSLQAGTNQPQHF
TGTGCCAGCAGTTTACAAGCAGGGACGAATCAGCCCCAGCATTTT
>TRBV29-1|many|TRBJ1-2|-
CSVDEGPTANYGYTF
TGCAGCGTTGATGAGGGCCCAACAGCTAACTATGGCTACACCTTC
>TRBV12-3/TRBV12-4|many|TRBJ2-1|TRBD2
CASSLRTSGSSYNEQFF
TGTGCCAGCAGTTTGCGGACTAGCGGGAGTTCCTACAATGAGCAGTTCTTC
>TRBV3-1|many|TRBJ2-3|TRBD2
CASTPRDGGWGTQYF
TGTGCCAGCACCCCCCGGGACGGGGGGTGGGGTACGCAGTATTTT
>TRBV2|many|TRBJ2-5|-
CASSEVTGYITQYF
TGTGCCAGCAGTGAAGTTACCGGGTATATCACCCAGTACTTC
>TRBV2|many|TRBJ1-4|-
CASTRPEKLFF
TGTGCCAGCACCCGGCCTGAAAAACTGTTTTTT
>TRBV4-1|many|TRBJ2-7|-
CASSAGRYGAYEQYF
TGCGCCAGCAGCGCCGGCAGGTACGGAGCCTACGAGCAGTACTTC
>TRBV9|many|TRBJ1-1|-
CASSTQIGGNTEAFF
TGTGCCAGCAGTACTCAAATCGGCGGCAACACTGAAGCTTTCTTT
>TRBV6-1|many|TRBJ2-5|TRBD1
CASSEAGTGEETQYF
TGTGCCAGCAGTGAAGCGGGGACAGGGGAAGAGACCCAGTACTTC
>TRBV7-9|many|TRBJ2-3|-
CASSLDGTRVTDTQYF
TGTGCCAGCAGCTTAGATGGGACAAGGGTTACAGATACGCAGTATTTT
>TRBV9|few|TRBJ1-5|-
CASSASSQGRGQPQHF
TGTGCCAGCAGCGCCTCCTCCCAGGGTCGCGGACAGCCCCAGCATTTT
>TRBV27|many|TRBJ1-1|-
CASSRRGDWVEAFF
TGTGCCAGCAGTCGGCGAGGGGACTGGGTTGAAGCTTTCTTT
>TRBV19|many|TRBJ1-1|-
CASSIVATMNTEAFF
TGTGCCAGTAGTATAGTTGCAACCATGAACACTGAAGCTTTCTTT